The 2 T cell receptor beta chains listed next were all sequenced from one sample in a study of blood T cell repertoires in COVID-19. Sequencing was performed with immunoSEQ multiplex PCR; in TCRdb, only in-frame clones are kept and a portion is missing. The profile shows roughly 280,000 clones, around four fifths of them singletons. Sequencing used peripheral blood. All receptors derive from a man aged 55 to 70 with acute or convalescent COVID-19.

The chain joins TRBV9 to TRBJ2-3; D might be TRBD1 (6 bases). The V gene's germline CDR1 is SGDLS and CDR2 YYNGEE. V shed 4 bases and J shed 0 bases, with 15 bases lying between them. The CDR3 is 16 amino acids. The CDR3 nucleotides are TGTGCCAGCAGCCCGAGGGGACACCATAGCACAGATACGCAGTATTTT. Translating it yields CASSPRGHHSTDTQYF. The full variable domain, in which reference TRBV9 and TRBJ2-3 provide the parts outside the CDR3, is DSGVTQTPKHLITATGQRVTLRCSPRSGDLSVYWYQQSLDQGLQFLIQYYNGEERAKGNILERFSAQQFPDLHSELNLSSLELGDSALYFCASSPRGHHSTDTQYFGPGTRLTVL.

This clone is a singleton in its sample. V gene TRBV5-1 combines with J gene TRBJ2-5, with TRBD2 identical over 12 bases. From germline, CDR1 is SGHRS and CDR2 YFSETQ. The CDR3 runs 18 residues. V dropped 1 base and J dropped 0; count of bases not matched to a gene: 7. CDR3 coding DNA: TGCGCCAGCAGCTTGTCTGGACTAGCGGGGAGTTACCAAGAGACCCAGTACTTC. This translates into CASSLSGLAGSYQETQYF.